Only a few counts were recorded for the clone carrying this TCR beta chain. Its matching antigen is unknown. The sample belongs to a study of T-cell memory formation after mild COVID-19. Study results and caveats: SARS-CoV-2 specificity was not confirmed for second-wave clones peaking on day 37. Shrinking CD4+ clones were chiefly CM and EM; CD8+ ones were chiefly EMRA. Clones contracting across day 15 to 85 had a balanced CD4/CD8 profile; later expanding clones leaned CD4+. Some clones that responded turned up in pre-infection memory, which suggests that cross-reactive memory joined in.

TCRdb analysed the 5' RACE reads with MiXCR anew, one entry per CDR3 protein. Of around 310,000 distinct CDR3 sequences in the sample, 20% to 25% were seen once. Trimming at V came to 0 bases and at J to 3 bases, leaving 3 bases not matched to a gene. CDR1 is LGHDT and CDR2 is YNNKEL in the germline V gene (reference sequence). The CDR3 is made up of 15 amino acids. What was sequenced was PBMCs or a T cell subset sorted from them (not recorded which). The gene calls are TRBV3-1 and TRBJ2-7, with 9 bases aligning to TRBD2. The clonotype was recovered from a man between 18 and 35 years old who had mild COVID-19 (a few samples of this study predate the infection). Cell type and time point are not known. CDR3 protein: CASSQDLAGHYEQYF. In nucleotides, the CDR3 is TGTGCCAGCAGCCAAGATCTAGCGGGACACTACGAGCAGTACTTC.